What follows are 9 T cell receptor beta chains derived from one specimen sequenced in a study of blood T cell repertoires in COVID-19. Profiled with immunoSEQ multiplex PCR; TCRdb holds only in-frame clones, not every one. The table shows 150,000 to 200,000 clones, with 89% occurring only once. Material: PBMCs or T cells enriched from blood (not recorded which). These receptors came from a middle-aged woman with acute COVID-19.

This chain links TRBV24-1 with TRBJ1-5; 7 bases map to TRBD1. The V and J ends lost 9 bases and 2 bases, in that order; junction bases with no gene match: 18. The CDR3 spans 18 residues. Looked up from germline, CDR1 is KGHDR and CDR2 is SFDVKD. CDR3: CATRRRGRIGAGNQPQHF. In DNA form, the CDR3 reads TGTGCCACCCGGCGGAGGGGGCGCATAGGGGCTGGCAATCAGCCCCAGCATTTT.

The rearrangement joins TRBV4-3 to TRBJ1-2, with 10 bases that match TRBD1. The CDR3 contains 15 residues. The ends lost 3 bases at V and 3 bases at J; junction bases unmatched: 4. Germline V CDR1 and CDR2: LGHNA, YSLEER. The CDR3 spells CASSQVGTGDYGYTF. CDR3 in DNA: TGCGCCAGCAGCCAGGTCGGGACAGGGGACTATGGCTACACCTTC.

The chain uses TRBV7-2 and TRBJ2-5, with no clear D. Germline lookup yields CDR1 SGHTA and CDR2 FQGNSA. The CDR3 is 15 residues long. V was pared by 0 bases and J by 4 bases, with 12 bases between. The CDR3 protein is CASSLANGLGETQYF. The CDR3 nucleotides read TGTGCCAGCAGCTTAGCGAACGGGTTGGGAGAGACCCAGTACTTC. Looking up the rest from reference TRBV7-2 and TRBJ2-5 gives the full variable domain: GAGVSQSPSNKVTEKGKDVELRCDPISGHTALYWYRQSLGQGLEFLIYFQGNSAPDKSGLPSDRFSAERTGGSVSTLTIQRTQQEDSAVYLCASSLANGLGETQYFGPGTRLLVL.

This clone was observed once. The CDR3: CAWASSGSNEQFF. CDR3 DNA: TGTGCCTGGGCTTCTAGCGGGAGTAATGAGCAGTTCTTC. This rearrangement joins TRBV30 to TRBJ2-1; 10 nucleotides match TRBD2. J was trimmed by 7 bases and V by 5 bases; bases with no gene match: 5. Germline V gene sequence: CDR1 GTSNPN, CDR2 SVGIG (reference sequence). This CDR3 region has 13 residues. The complete variable domain, with remaining parts taken from reference TRBV30 and TRBJ2-1, reads SQTIHQWPATLVQPVGSPLSLECTVEGTSNPNLYWYRQAAGRGLQLLFYSVGIGQISSEVPQNLSASRPQDRQFILSSKKLLLSDSGFYLCAWASSGSNEQFFGPGTRLTVL.

The rearrangement joins TRBV28 to TRBJ1-4; the D is unclear. Per the germline V gene, CDR1 is MDHEN and CDR2 is SYDVKM. V lost 8 bases to trimming and J lost 8 bases, with 27 bases between them. The CDR3 has 17 residues. The CDR3 here is CASASFGSGSNKEKLFF. The CDR3 nucleotides read TGTGCCAGCGCTAGTTTCGGGTCGGGGTCCAACAAGGAAAAACTGTTTTTT.

The J gene is TRBJ2-7, the V gene TRBV5-4; 10 bases line up with TRBD2. V lost 0 bases to trimming and J lost 3 bases; unmatched junction nucleotides: 3. Germline lookup yields CDR1 SGHNT and CDR2 YYREEE (reference sequence). The CDR3 has 15 residues. CDR3 region: CASSLDTSGDYEQYF. The DNA for the CDR3 is TGTGCCAGCAGCTTGGACACTAGCGGGGACTACGAGCAGTACTTC.

There are a few counts of this clone. The chain is built from TRBV20-1 and TRBJ2-3, with 12 bases lining up with TRBD2. This CDR3 spans 17 amino acids. V gave up 3 bases and J gave up 2 bases; unmatched junction bases: 9. The germline CDR1 and CDR2 sequences are DFQATT and SNEGSKA (reference sequence). The CDR3 loop is CSASMTSGRRNTDTQYF. The DNA for the CDR3 is TGCAGTGCTAGTATGACTAGCGGGAGAAGGAACACAGATACGCAGTATTTT.

CDR3 coding DNA: TGTGCCAGCAGTATTCAGGGTAATGTTGTTAGCAATCAGCCCCAGCATTTT. This codes for CASSIQGNVVSNQPQHF. The chain combines TRBV6-2 or TRBV6-3 with TRBJ1-5; the D gene is possibly TRBD1 (5 bases). Germline V CDR1 and CDR2: MNHEY, SVGEGT. V lost 5 bases to trimming and J lost 0 bases, with 17 bases between them. This CDR3 is 17 amino acids long.

The chain uses TRBV5-4 and TRBJ2-1, with a possible D match to TRBD2 (6 bases). V dropped 4 bases and J dropped 5 bases, with 19 bases sitting between them. From germline, CDR1 is SGHNT and CDR2 YYREEE (reference sequence). The CDR3 is made up of 16 amino acids. The chain's CDR3 is CASSNGLSGPHNEQFF. Written as DNA, the CDR3 is TGTGCCAGCAGCAACGGACTTAGCGGCCCCCACAATGAGCAGTTCTTC.